These 8 T cell receptor beta chains originate from one sample sequenced in a study of regulatory T cells in long-lasting Graves disease. CDR3 regions were amplified by Arm-PCR using iRepertoire HTBI primers to build TCR beta libraries. Each CDR3 protein gets one entry after TCRdb re-called the multiplex PCR reads with MiXCR. The data hold under 800,000 distinct CDR3 sequences, with roughly 15% observed a single time. Time point given: newly diagnosed GD, antithyroid drugs for less than 3 months. The TCR library used RNA extracted from PBMCs. These data are also associated with another study on T cells in Graves' hyperthyroidism and ophthalmopathy.

The sample in question was peripheral blood mononuclear cells (PBMCs), obtained at new diagnosis, from a patient treated with antithyroid drugs. These receptors were collected from a woman in her twenties or thirties with Graves disease.

This clonotype was recorded at least ten times. This rearrangement joins TRBV6-1 to TRBJ2-7; D not resolved. CDR1 MNHNS and CDR2 SASEGT come from the germline V gene. This CDR3 is 12 amino acids long. Trimming left V 6 bases short and J 6 bases short, with 12 bases between. The chain's CDR3 is CASRPSHGEQYF. The DNA of the CDR3 is TGTGCCAGCAGGCCCTCACATGGCGAGCAGTACTTC.

This clonotype was counted between two and nine times. V is TRBV19 and J is TRBJ2-7; 7 bases are a match to TRBD1. Germline assignment: CDR1 LNHDA and CDR2 SQIVND (reference sequence). V was clipped by 3 bases and J by 2 bases; unmatched bases: 4. CDR3 length: 14 residues. The CDR3 protein is CASSIGQATYEQYF. CDR3 sequence (DNA): TGTGCCAGTAGTATCGGACAGGCCACCTACGAGCAGTACTTC.

Many counts were recorded for this clonotype. The rearrangement joins TRBV5-1 to TRBJ1-1; D uncertain. The CDR3 covers 13 residues. V was shortened by 4 bases and J by 4 bases, with 11 bases between the two germline ends. Per germline, CDR1 SGHRS and CDR2 YFSETQ. CDR3 DNA sequence: TGCGCCAGCAGCCGACAAGCAGTCACTGAAGCTTTCTTT. Protein: CASSRQAVTEAFF.

This clonotype was observed a few times. The V gene is TRBV3-1, the J gene TRBJ1-4; TRBD1 matches 8 bases. J lost 7 bases, V lost 0 bases, and 1 base had no gene match. The germline V gene has CDR1 LGHDT and CDR2 YNNKEL (reference sequence). This CDR3 spans 14 amino acids. The CDR3 loop is CASSQEDRGEKLFF. CDR3 bases: TGTGCCAGCAGCCAAGAAGACAGGGGTGAAAAACTGTTTTTT.

CDR3 sequence (DNA): TGTGCCAGCAGCTTAGCGTGGGGGGACCAAGAGACCCAGTACTTC. This gives the protein CASSLAWGDQETQYF. The chain joins TRBV13 to TRBJ2-5; the D gene is possibly TRBD2 (6 bases). V lost 1 base to trimming and J lost 0 bases, with 9 bases between them. The CDR3 contains 15 residues. Germline V gene lookup returns CDR1 PRHDT and CDR2 FYEKMQ (reference sequence).

This clonotype has ten or more counts. The V call is TRBV2, the J call TRBJ2-7; D is unresolved. Between the trimmed V and J ends, which lost 3 bases and 6 bases, there was a span of 12 bases. The germline V gene encodes CDR1 SNHLY and CDR2 FYNNEI. This CDR3 is built from 13 residues. CDR3 protein: CASSEGWGIEQYF. CDR3 nucleotides: TGTGCCAGCAGTGAGGGGTGGGGAATCGAGCAGTACTTC.

This clonotype appeared many times. This chain uses TRBV2 with TRBJ1-2; D may be TRBD1 (6 bases). CDR3 length: 15 amino acids. The germline CDR1 and CDR2 sequences are SNHLY and FYNNEI. Between the trimmed V and J ends, which lost 4 bases and 5 bases, there was a span of 17 bases. CDR3 nucleotide sequence: TGTGCCAGCAGTGTGGACAGCAGAGGCCTTTATGGCTACACCTTC. It encodes CASSVDSRGLYGYTF.

This clonotype occurred a few times. V gene TRBV10-3 combines with J gene TRBJ1-5, with unresolved D. This CDR3 comprises 13 residues. CDR1 is ENHRY and CDR2 is SYGVKD in the germline V gene. Deletions cut 5 bases from V and 3 bases from J, with 8 bases between. The CDR3 sequence: CAISQTNNQPQHF. The CDR3 DNA sequence: TGTGCCATCAGTCAAACTAACAATCAGCCCCAGCATTTT.